A selection of T cell receptor beta chains follows, all from one sample in a study of OX40 agonist ivuxolimab in advanced cancers. The table came from immunoSEQ multiplex PCR; TCRdb's copy has only in-frame clones and leaves some out. The table records around 49,000 clones, roughly 82% of them present only once. The sequences come from CD4+ or CD8+ T cells sorted from blood, collected in a trial of the OX40 agonist ivuxolimab. These receptors were obtained from an adult with an advanced solid tumor such as melanoma, head and neck, liver or kidney cancer. Both conserved end residues are part of each CDR3. The order of the fields is J gene, V gene, clone size, D gene, CDR3 protein, CDR3 DNA. The D gene is left open where the match is weak. Clone sizes are given selectively: once, few, many, or a class where the clone is expanded.

TRBJ2-7 | TRBV27 | few | - | CASSPRAQVPSYEQYF | TGTGCCAGCAGCCCCCGGGCACAGGTCCCCTCCTACGAGCAGTACTTC
TRBJ2-7 | TRBV5-4 | - | TRBD1 | CASSLGTGRYEQYF | TGTGCCAGCAGCTTGGGGACAGGGCGCTACGAGCAGTACTTC
TRBJ1-2 | TRBV19 | - | - | CASSNTGRTMGYTF | TGTGCCAGTAGCAACACGGGACGGACGATGGGCTACACCTTC
TRBJ1-2 | TRBV6-6 | few | - | CASSYLPGGIGDGYTF | TGTGCCAGCAGTTACTTGCCGGGGGGAATAGGCGATGGCTACACCTTC
TRBJ2-7 | TRBV11-2 | - | - | CASSHWAEEQYF | TGTGCCAGCAGCCACTGGGCGGAGGAGCAGTACTTC
TRBJ2-7 | TRBV6-5 | - | - | CASNPRGIHEQYF | TGTGCCAGCAACCCTCGAGGGATCCACGAGCAGTACTTC
TRBJ2-2 | TRBV10-1 | - | TRBD2 | CASSFTSGNTGELFF | TGCGCCAGCAGTTTCACTAGCGGTAACACCGGGGAGCTGTTTTTT
TRBJ1-1 | TRBV6-1 | - | - | CASSEWGFNTEAFF | TGTGCCAGCAGTGAATGGGGATTTAACACTGAAGCTTTCTTT
TRBJ1-2 | TRBV5-4 | - | TRBD1 | CASSLFGTEYGYTF | TGTGCCAGCAGCTTATTTGGGACAGAGTATGGCTACACCTTC
TRBJ1-1 | TRBV5-1 | - | - | CASSYQGGTEAFF | TGCGCCAGCAGCTACCAGGGAGGAACTGAAGCTTTCTTT
TRBJ2-7 | TRBV13 | - | TRBD1 | CASSSDRGQDEQYF | TGTGCCAGCAGCTCAGACAGGGGGCAGGACGAGCAGTACTTC
TRBJ2-7 | TRBV18 | - | - | CASSHLTAGSYEQYF | TGTGCCAGCTCACACCTGACGGCCGGGTCCTACGAGCAGTACTTC
TRBJ2-4 | TRBV5-6 | - | - | CASSPMAGRDWAKNIQYF | TGTGCCAGCAGCCCGATGGCAGGCCGGGACTGGGCCAAAAACATTCAGTACTTC
TRBJ2-3 | TRBV5-4 | - | - | CASSRDPMDTDTQYF | TGTGCCAGCAGCCGGGACCCCATGGACACAGATACGCAGTATTTT
TRBJ1-6 | TRBV7-9 | - | - | CASSLGTGRSPLHF | TGTGCCAGCAGCTTAGGTACAGGGCGGTCACCCCTCCACTTT
TRBJ2-3 | TRBV28 | - | - | CASRRSGGVRNADTQYF | TGTGCCAGCCGAAGGTCAGGGGGGGTTCGGAACGCAGATACGCAGTATTTT
TRBJ2-7 | TRBV5-8 | - | - | CASSPGSGTYEQYF | TGTGCCAGCAGCCCGGGGTCGGGGACCTACGAGCAGTACTTC
TRBJ2-1 | TRBV4-1 | - | - | CASTAGGNEQFF | TGCGCCAGCACGGCGGGCGGCAATGAGCAGTTCTTC
TRBJ1-4 | TRBV27 | - | - | CASSGLSWGGASEKLFF | TGTGCCAGCAGTGGCTTATCTTGGGGGGGAGCGAGCGAAAAACTGTTTTTT
TRBJ2-7 | TRBV4-1 | few | TRBD1 | CASSQDPGQSYEQYF | TGCGCCAGCAGCCAAGATCCGGGACAGTCCTACGAGCAGTACTTC
TRBJ1-2 | TRBV6-1 | - | - | CASSESGTGYGYTF | TGTGCCAGCAGTGAATCCGGGACGGGCTATGGCTACACCTTC
TRBJ2-7 | TRBV5-4 | - | - | CASSQWSYEQYF | TGTGCCAGCAGCCAATGGTCCTACGAGCAGTACTTC
TRBJ2-1 | TRBV27 | once | TRBD2 | CASRATSGRDSTYNEQFF | TGTGCCAGCAGGGCGACTAGCGGGAGGGATAGCACCTACAATGAGCAGTTCTTC
TRBJ1-1 | TRBV6-6 | - | - | CASSYTKNTEAFF | TGTGCCAGCAGTTACACCAAGAACACTGAAGCTTTCTTT
TRBJ2-7 | TRBV7-9 | once | - | CASSQTLGGGYEQYF | TGTGCCAGCAGCCAGACCCTGGGGGGCGGGTACGAGCAGTACTTC
TRBJ2-7 | TRBV7-7 | - | - | CASSLAAGNYEQYF | TGTGCTAGCAGCTTAGCCGCAGGGAACTACGAGCAGTACTTC
TRBJ2-7 | TRBV6-6 | - | - | CASSYGPSGEQYF | TGTGCCAGCAGTTACGGTCCCTCGGGAGAGCAGTACTTC
TRBJ2-7 | TRBV5-6 | - | - | CASSLLSYEQYF | TGTGCCAGCAGCTTGTTGTCCTACGAGCAGTACTTC
TRBJ2-7 | TRBV19 | - | - | CASSMRPGLEQYF | TGTGCCAGTAGTATGAGGCCGGGGCTTGAGCAGTACTTC
TRBJ2-1 | TRBV5-4 | - | TRBD2 | CASSHLSGGASDEQFF | TGTGCCAGCAGCCATCTTAGCGGGGGGGCCTCGGATGAGCAGTTCTTC
TRBJ2-7 | TRBV30 | - | TRBD1 | CASTGQGAEQYF | TGTGCCTCCACCGGACAGGGGGCCGAGCAGTACTTC
TRBJ2-2 | TRBV9 | once | - | CASSDHVKDTNTGELFF | TGTGCCAGCAGCGACCATGTGAAGGATACGAACACCGGGGAGCTGTTTTTT
TRBJ1-6 | TRBV28 | - | - | CASSSEKDGWNSPLHF | TGTGCCAGCAGTTCCGAAAAGGACGGCTGGAATTCACCCCTCCACTTT
TRBJ1-2 | TRBV9 | - | - | CASSVAPGTYGYTF | TGTGCCAGCAGCGTAGCTCCGGGAACCTATGGCTACACCTTC
TRBJ2-5 | TRBV19 | - | - | CASSEGTQETQYF | TGTGCCAGTAGTGAGGGGACTCAAGAGACCCAGTACTTC
TRBJ2-7 | TRBV11-3 | - | - | CASSSTKGSEQYF | TGTGCCAGCAGCTCTACTAAGGGGAGCGAGCAGTACTTC
TRBJ2-7 | TRBV19 | once | TRBD1 | CASSSGGRFYEQYF | TGTGCCAGTAGTTCAGGGGGCCGGTTCTACGAGCAGTACTTC
TRBJ2-1 | TRBV29-1 | once | - | CSAPLAGEQFF | TGCAGCGCCCCACTAGCTGGTGAGCAGTTCTTC
TRBJ2-3 | TRBV11-2 | - | - | CASSLGVTDTQYF | TGTGCCAGCAGCTTAGGAGTAACAGATACGCAGTATTTT
TRBJ1-3 | TRBV7-6 | - | TRBD1 | CASSPGGGPGNTIYF | TGTGCCAGCAGCCCAGGAGGGGGCCCTGGAAACACCATATATTTT
TRBJ1-4 | TRBV4-3 | - | TRBD1 | CASSLGRAPRDRDNEKLFF | TGCGCCAGCAGCCTAGGAAGGGCCCCGAGGGACAGGGATAATGAAAAACTGTTTTTT
TRBJ2-5 | TRBV7-9 | - | - | CASSFEGPGTQYF | TGTGCCAGCAGCTTCGAGGGTCCGGGGACCCAGTACTTC
TRBJ2-3 | TRBV6-5 | - | TRBD2 | CASSYSPAGATDTQYF | TGTGCCAGCAGTTATTCGCCAGCGGGGGCCACAGATACGCAGTATTTT
TRBJ2-7 | TRBV7-9 | - | TRBD2 | CASSSGGKYEQYF | TGTGCCAGCAGCTCCGGGGGGAAGTACGAGCAGTACTTC
TRBJ1-6 | TRBV28 | - | - | CASSLWQAKGSPLHF | TGTGCCAGCAGTTTATGGCAGGCCAAGGGTTCACCCCTCCACTTT
TRBJ1-5 | TRBV11-3 | - | - | CASRRDGTDNQPQHF | TGTGCCAGCAGGCGCGACGGGACGGACAATCAGCCCCAGCATTTT
TRBJ1-2 | TRBV4-2 | - | - | CASSQGGPYGYTF | TGTGCCAGCAGCCAAGGAGGCCCTTATGGCTACACCTTC
TRBJ1-1 | TRBV18 | - | - | CASAAIGNTEAFF | TGTGCCAGTGCCGCTATCGGGAACACTGAAGCTTTCTTT
TRBJ2-1 | TRBV11-2 | - | TRBD2 | CASSMGLASYNEQFF | TGTGCCAGCAGCATGGGACTAGCCTCCTACAATGAGCAGTTCTTC
TRBJ1-4 | TRBV6-5 | - | - | CASSTGWNEKLFF | TGTGCCAGCAGTACAGGGTGGAATGAAAAACTGTTTTTT
TRBJ2-3 | TRBV2 | - | - | CASSDGRGGRGDTQYF | TGTGCCAGCAGTGATGGTAGGGGCGGGCGGGGAGATACGCAGTATTTT